These 29 T cell receptor beta chains originate from one sample sequenced in a study of technical replicates of blood from a few donors. This table comes from immunoSEQ multiplex PCR, and its TCRdb copy is limited to in-frame clones, with some not included. The table lists around 80,000 clones, roughly 96% of them singletons. The sample was T cells isolated from PBMCs. The receptors come from a human donor in good health.

The genes are TRBV4-3 and TRBJ2-4, with a weak D call TRBD1 (7 bases). CDR1 is LGHNA, CDR2 YSLEER, per germline. Trimming removed 5 bases at V and 6 bases at J, with 20 bases between. The CDR3 is made up of 16 amino acids. CDR3 region: CASSSRGLGGGNIQYF. In nucleotides, the CDR3 is TGCGCCAGCAGCAGTAGGGGGCTAGGGGGAGGAAACATTCAGTACTTC.

The chain links TRBV29-1 to TRBJ2-5, with unresolved D. This CDR3 is built from 15 residues. The germline V gene has CDR1 SQVTM and CDR2 ANQGSEA. V lost 3 bases to trimming and J lost 4 bases, with 18 bases between them. The CDR3 here is CSVEGRDNLGETQYF. The DNA for the CDR3 is TGCAGCGTTGAGGGCAGAGATAACCTCGGAGAGACCCAGTACTTC.

The genes are TRBV6-5 and TRBJ2-3; D possibly corresponds to TRBD2 (6 bases). V lost 5 bases, J lost 3 bases, and 12 bases lay in between. The CDR3 covers 14 residues. Germline V lookup: CDR1 MNHEY, CDR2 SVGAGI. The DNA of the CDR3 is TGTGCCAGCAGTCTGGGGGGAAATACAGATACGCAGTATTTT. Translating it yields CASSLGGNTDTQYF.

The gene calls are TRBV2 and TRBJ2-3, with TRBD2 matching 8 bases. The CDR3 has 14 amino acids. The ends lost 9 bases at V and 2 bases at J; junction bases unmatched: 7. Per germline, CDR1 SNHLY and CDR2 FYNNEI. The CDR3 reads CASGTSGFTDTQYF. The CDR3 DNA sequence: TGTGCCAGTGGAACTAGCGGATTCACAGATACGCAGTATTTT.

This chain links TRBV9 with TRBJ2-3; possibly TRBD2 for D (6 bases). V dropped 2 bases and J dropped 3 bases, with 13 bases sitting between them. The CDR3 is made up of 15 amino acids. From germline, CDR1 is SGDLS and CDR2 YYNGEE. The CDR3 nucleotides read TGTGCCAGCAGCGTTCTCGGGAGTGGGACAGATACGCAGTATTTT. This codes for CASSVLGSGTDTQYF.

The V gene is TRBV6-4, the J gene TRBJ1-2; 9 positions agree with TRBD1. Germline assignment: CDR1 MRHNA and CDR2 SNTAGT. The trim removed 7 bases at V and 7 bases at J, leaving 13 bases unmatched. The CDR3 extends over 15 amino acids. Here the CDR3 DNA reads TGTGCCAGCAAAAGGGACAGGGAAAAAGGCGTTGGCTACACCTTC. It codes for CASKRDREKGVGYTF.

CDR3 bases: TGTGCCAGCAGCAATTACGAGCAGTACTTC. This encodes CASSNYEQYF. The gene calls are TRBV28 and TRBJ2-7; D gene unclear. CDR1 and CDR2 from the germline V gene are MDHEN and SYDVKM. The CDR3 covers 10 residues. Trimming pared 6 bases from V and 4 bases from J, leaving 4 bases between.

The chain is built from TRBV4-2 and TRBJ2-3; D remains unclear. The CDR3 is 16 residues long. The germline gives CDR1 LGHNA, CDR2 YNFKEQ. V lost 6 bases, J lost 1 base, and 17 bases lay in between. CDR3 loop: CASRPIHTQGTDTQYF. The CDR3 bases are TGTGCCAGCAGGCCCATCCACACTCAGGGCACAGATACGCAGTATTTT.

The CDR3 here is CASSQDGQVYQPQHF. The CDR3 DNA reads as TGCGCCAGCAGCCAAGATGGCCAGGTCTATCAGCCCCAGCATTTT. J is TRBJ1-5 and V is TRBV4-1; D uncertain. CDR3 length equals 15 residues. Trimming removed 0 bases from V and 5 bases from J, with 11 bases in between. From germline, CDR1 is MGHRA and CDR2 YSYEKL.

This chain joins TRBV7-2 and TRBJ2-5, with TRBD2 matching over 10 bases. CDR3 length: 19 amino acids. Germline CDR1 is SGHTA and CDR2 is FQGNSA. Trimming took 3 bases from V and 4 from J; bases not matched to a gene: 17. The CDR3 sequence: CASSFLAGVRSYSGETQYF. The CDR3 region has the DNA TGTGCCAGCAGCTTCCTAGCGGGAGTAAGGAGCTACTCGGGAGAGACCCAGTACTTC.

The sample holds a few counts of this clone. The chain joins TRBV6-1 to TRBJ2-5; 8 nucleotides line up with TRBD1. Germline loops: CDR1 MNHNS, CDR2 SASEGT. This CDR3 comprises 14 residues. V lost 5 bases to trimming and J lost 5 bases; unmatched junction nucleotides: 7. The DNA of the CDR3 is TGTGCCAGCAGTCGATTACAGGGGGACGAGACCCAGTACTTC. This codes for CASSRLQGDETQYF.

This clone was recorded only once. The gene calls are TRBV7-9 and TRBJ1-2, with D possibly being TRBD1 (5 bases). Trimming took off 1 base at V and 9 bases at J, with 9 bases between the two ends. The CDR3 runs 12 residues. The V gene's germline CDR1 is SEHNR and CDR2 FQNEAQ (reference sequence). The DNA of the CDR3 is TGTGCCAGCAGCTTAGAGGGGAATAGCTACACCTTC. Translated: CASSLEGNSYTF. Supplemented by reference TRBV7-9 and TRBJ1-2, the full variable domain reads DTGVSQNPRHKITKRGQNVTFRCDPISEHNRLYWYRQTLGQGPEFLTYFQNEAQLEKSRLLSDRFSAERPKGSFSTLEIQRTEQGDSAMYLCASSLEGNSYTFGSGTRLTVV.

The chain combines TRBV28 with TRBJ2-7, with 8 bases matching TRBD2. This CDR3 is built from 16 residues. The germline V gene encodes CDR1 MDHEN and CDR2 SYDVKM. V lost 5 bases to trimming and J lost 2 bases; unmatched junction nucleotides: 11. The DNA for the CDR3 is TGTGCCAGCAGTACTATAAGACTAGCGTCTCCCTACGAGCAGTACTTC. The encoded protein is CASSTIRLASPYEQYF.

This chain links TRBV7-3 with TRBJ1-4, with 8 bases aligning to TRBD1. CDR1 and CDR2 from the germline V gene are SGHTA and FQGTGA. There are 14 residues in the CDR3. V dropped 6 bases and J dropped 6; count of bases not matched to a gene: 6. In DNA, the CDR3 is TGTGCCAGCAGTCTAGACAGGGGCTATGAAAAACTGTTTTTT. As protein: CASSLDRGYEKLFF.

This chain uses TRBV19 with TRBJ2-7; 7 nucleotides line up with TRBD1. Germline V gene sequence: CDR1 LNHDA, CDR2 SQIVND (reference sequence). V lost 4 bases, J lost 2 bases, and 14 bases stayed unmatched. This CDR3 region has 17 residues. The CDR3 protein is CASSSRPRQGITYEQYF. As DNA, the CDR3 is TGTGCCAGTAGTAGCCGACCCAGACAGGGTATTACCTACGAGCAGTACTTC.

This clone has just a few counts. This sequence joins TRBV6-5 and TRBJ1-4, with D perhaps matching TRBD1 (5 bases). Per the germline V gene, CDR1 is MNHEY and CDR2 is SVGAGI. Trimming left V 4 bases short and J 11 bases short, with 17 bases between. The CDR3 contains 14 residues. The CDR3 DNA sequence: TGTGCCAGCAGTTTGGGGCAGGGTGGTAGTAAACTGTTTTTT. Translation gives CASSLGQGGSKLFF.

This rearrangement joins TRBV18 to TRBJ2-7; 11 nucleotides agree with TRBD2. CDR1 and CDR2 (germline): KGHSH, LQKENI. V was clipped by 5 bases and J by 6 bases; unmatched bases: 9. The CDR3 runs 15 residues. The CDR3 DNA follows: TGTGCCAGCTCAGATAGCGGGAGGGCCTGGGGCGAGCAGTACTTC. As protein: CASSDSGRAWGEQYF.

The J gene is TRBJ1-4, the V gene TRBV7-8, with TRBD1 identical over 8 bases. In germline, CDR1 is SGHVS, CDR2 FQNEAQ. This CDR3 has 15 residues. V dropped 0 bases and J dropped 7; count of bases not matched to a gene: 4. CDR3 coding DNA: TGTGCCAGCAGCTTAGCCCAGGGGGCTTTTGAAAAACTGTTTTTT. Translating gives CASSLAQGAFEKLFF.

This sequence joins TRBV27 and TRBJ2-1; 11 bases match TRBD2. Germline values: CDR1 MNHEY, CDR2 SMNVEV (reference sequence). The V gene end was trimmed by 2 bases and the J gene end by 8 bases; junction bases not matched to a gene: 5. The CDR3 is 15 amino acids. In nucleotides, the CDR3 is TGTGCCAGCAGTTTACACCTAGCGGGAGGCGATGAGCAGTTCTTC. Translation: CASSLHLAGGDEQFF.

The rearrangement links TRBV15 to TRBJ2-5, with TRBD2 matching over 13 bases. Germline CDR1 reads LNHNV; CDR2 reads YYDKDF (reference sequence). There are 16 residues in the CDR3. V shed 4 bases, J shed 5 bases, and the junction held 7 bases outside the gene matches. The CDR3 reads CATSIGLAGDMETQYF. CDR3 sequence (DNA): TGTGCCACCAGCATTGGACTAGCGGGAGACATGGAGACCCAGTACTTC. The full variable domain, completed using reference TRBV15 and TRBJ2-5, is DAMVIQNPRYQVTQFGKPVTLSCSQTLNHNVMYWYQQKSSQAPKLLFHYYDKDFNNEADTPDNFQSRRPNTSFCFLDIRSPGLGDTAMYLCATSIGLAGDMETQYFGPGTRLLVL.

This clone has just one count. The chain is built from TRBV7-3 and TRBJ2-1; TRBD2 aligns across 11 bases. Trimming took 1 base from V and 4 from J; bases not matched to a gene: 9. Germline CDR1 and CDR2: SGHTA and FQGTGA. CDR3 size: 18 residues. CDR3 sequence reads: CASSLRLAGGPSYNEQFF. In nucleotides, the CDR3 is TGTGCCAGCAGCTTAAGGCTAGCGGGAGGCCCCAGTTACAATGAGCAGTTCTTC.

J is TRBJ1-4 and V is TRBV19; tentative D call: TRBD1 (6 bases). The CDR3 has 13 amino acids. The germline V and J ends were trimmed by 6 bases and 6 bases, with 11 bases remaining between them. CDR1 is LNHDA and CDR2 is SQIVND in the germline V gene (reference sequence). The CDR3 DNA reads as TGTGCCAGTAGAACAGGGCCTTATGAAAAACTGTTTTTT. Protein product: CASRTGPYEKLFF.

The CDR3 is CASRSLAGAYGEQYF. DNA of the CDR3: TGTGCCAGTAGGTCGCTAGCGGGAGCTTACGGCGAGCAGTACTTC. The chain uses TRBV19 and TRBJ2-7; 10 positions match TRBD2. Trimming took 6 bases from V and 6 from J; bases not matched to a gene: 11. The germline V gene encodes CDR1 LNHDA and CDR2 SQIVND (reference sequence). CDR3 size: 15 residues.

The chain recombines TRBV18 with TRBJ1-2; no definite D call. The CDR3 length is 15 residues. The germline CDR1 and CDR2 sequences are KGHSH and LQKENI. V gave up 1 base and J gave up 2 bases, with 11 bases separating them. The CDR3 nucleotides are TGTGCCAGCTCACCACTTATTGGCGGCAACTATGGCTACACCTTC. Residues: CASSPLIGGNYGYTF. Full variable domain (missing parts from reference TRBV18 and TRBJ1-2): NAGVMQNPRHLVRRRGQEARLRCSPMKGHSHVYWYRQLPEEGLKFMVYLQKENIIDESGMPKERFSAEFPKEGPSILRIQQVVRGDSAAYFCASSPLIGGNYGYTFGSGTRLTVV.

This chain links TRBV28 with TRBJ2-1; D is unresolved. This CDR3 region has 14 residues. Per germline, CDR1 MDHEN and CDR2 SYDVKM. Trimming removed 2 bases from V and 4 bases from J, with 9 bases in between. CDR3 amino acids: CASSLRTVYNEQFF. The CDR3 region has the DNA TGTGCCAGCAGTTTACGTACAGTTTACAATGAGCAGTTCTTC.

This clone was counted once. The rearrangement links TRBV4-3 to TRBJ2-7, with a weak D call TRBD2 (7 bases). In germline, CDR1 is LGHNA, CDR2 YSLEER. This CDR3 has 14 residues. Trimming stripped 4 bases from V and 6 bases from J, with 16 bases between. The CDR3 DNA reads TGCGCCAGCAGCCCCGCACAGGCGGGGGCCGAGCAGTACTTC. Protein: CASSPAQAGAEQYF.

This chain links TRBV21-1 with TRBJ2-7; the D call TRBD2 from the table was never checked on the DNA. TRBV21-1 is marked as a pseudogene. The CDR3 spans 15 residues. Here the CDR3 reads CASSKEGGHGREQYF. For the CDR3, the DNA is TGTGCCAGCAGCAAAGAGGGAGGCCACGGAAGGGAGCAGTACTTC.

The V gene is TRBV9, the J gene TRBJ2-7, with 7 bases identical to TRBD1. The CDR3 has 15 residues. V lost 2 bases to trimming and J lost 0 bases; unmatched junction nucleotides: 5. The germline CDR1 and CDR2 sequences are SGDLS and YYNGEE. This CDR3 reads CASSVTGQNSYEQYF. The CDR3 DNA is TGTGCCAGCAGCGTGACGGGACAGAACTCCTACGAGCAGTACTTC.

The rearrangement links TRBV9 to TRBJ1-2, with 7 bases that match TRBD1. The CDR3 extends over 14 amino acids. V lost 3 bases to trimming and J lost 8 bases; unmatched junction nucleotides: 10. Per germline, CDR1 SGDLS and CDR2 YYNGEE. CDR3 amino acids: CASSARVAGGGYTF. CDR3 DNA: TGTGCCAGCAGCGCAAGGGTTGCAGGGGGAGGCTACACCTTC.